One and the same sample provided the 13 T cell receptor beta chains below, sequenced in a study of T cell changes during pregnancy in multiple sclerosis. Sequenced by immunoSEQ multiplex PCR; TCRdb stores in-frame clones only, minus some. This sample has about 40,000 clones, with about 87% found just once. The input for sequencing was peripheral blood, taken in the first trimester of pregnancy. These receptor sequences come from a female donor in good health, enrolled as a control in a pregnancy study.

The chain couples TRBV4-2 to TRBJ1-5, with 7 bases identical to TRBD1. The V segment lost 4 bases and the J segment 3 bases; nucleotides outside the gene matches: 3. CDR3 length: 14 residues. Germline V lookup: CDR1 LGHNA, CDR2 YNFKEQ. CDR3 sequence: CASSPGQPNQPQHF. The CDR3 DNA is TGTGCCAGCAGCCCGGGACAGCCCAATCAGCCCCAGCATTTT.

This CDR3 is CASSVGLRGNYGYTF. In nucleotides, the CDR3 is TGTGCCAGCAGCGTAGGTCTCAGGGGAAACTATGGCTACACCTTC. The chain links TRBV9 to TRBJ1-2; TRBD1 might be the D (6 bases). The CDR3 spans 15 residues. Germline V gives CDR1 SGDLS, CDR2 YYNGEE. With 0 bases removed from V and 2 bases from J, the gap between germline ends came to 11 bases. Full variable domain (outside the CDR3, taken from reference TRBV9 and TRBJ1-2): DSGVTQTPKHLITATGQRVTLRCSPRSGDLSVYWYQQSLDQGLQFLIQYYNGEERAKGNILERFSAQQFPDLHSELNLSSLELGDSALYFCASSVGLRGNYGYTFGSGTRLTVV.

The V gene is TRBV27, the J gene TRBJ2-7; a possible D gene is TRBD2 (6 bases). The germline V gene has CDR1 MNHEY and CDR2 SMNVEV (reference sequence). The CDR3 contains 13 residues. V was clipped by 10 bases and J by 3 bases, with 16 bases between them. CDR3 nucleotide sequence: TGTGCCACACAAGCCGGGGGTAGCTACGAGCAGTACTTC. Translated, it gives CATQAGGSYEQYF.

This clone was found once. V usage is TRBV25-1 and J usage is TRBJ2-7; D is undetermined. The germline V and J ends were trimmed by 1 base and 0 bases, with 19 bases remaining between them. The CDR3 sequence is 18 residues long. The V gene's germline CDR1 is MGHDK and CDR2 SYGVNS. For the CDR3, the DNA is TGTGCCAGCAGTGAATTCTCGAGAGGTCATCCACGCTCCTACGAGCAGTACTTC. It yields the protein CASSEFSRGHPRSYEQYF.

The rearrangement joins TRBV1 to TRBJ1-4. TRBV1 is annotated as a pseudogene. The length of the CDR3 is 15 residues. CDR3 sequence: CTSSHRTGGGEKLFF. CDR3 nucleotides: TGCACCAGCAGCCATCGTACGGGGGGGGGTGAAAAACTGTTTTTT.

The CDR3 DNA reads as TGCGCCAGCAGCCAAGGGACAGGTGAGGGAAACACCATATATTTT. This translates into CASSQGTGEGNTIYF. The chain employs TRBV4-1 and TRBJ1-3, with TRBD1 matching over 7 bases. The CDR3 sequence is 15 residues long. Germline lookup yields CDR1 MGHRA and CDR2 YSYEKL. V was clipped by 1 base and J by 4 bases; unmatched bases: 4.

The CDR3 nucleotides are TGTGCCAGCAGTCCCACCCCGCGGGGGGGCACGCGGCATGAGCAGTTCTTC. It yields the protein CASSPTPRGGTRHEQFF. The chain joins TRBV7-2 to TRBJ2-1; 9 bases align to TRBD2. Germline trimming cut 6 bases from V and 8 bases from J; bases unmatched to any gene: 17. The CDR3 is 17 amino acids. Germline CDR1 is SGHTA and CDR2 is FQGNSA.

The sample holds a few counts of this clone. V is TRBV29-1 and J is TRBJ1-6; tentative D call: TRBD1 (5 bases). Germline V CDR1 and CDR2: SQVTM, ANQGSEA. Deletions cut 7 bases from V and 6 bases from J, with 13 bases between. The CDR3 spans 13 residues. The CDR3 DNA follows: TGCAGCGCCCGGGAGGGGTTTAATTCACCCCTCCACTTT. Its translation is CSAREGFNSPLHF.

In this sample, this clone turned up a few times. The V gene is TRBV7-2, the J gene TRBJ1-2; 7 nucleotides agree with TRBD1. V lost 11 bases and J lost 5; bases outside the gene matches: 11. Germline CDR1 and CDR2: SGHTA and FQGNSA. The CDR3 extends over 13 amino acids. CDR3 bases: TGTGCCGGAAGCAGGGGGGCTCAGTATGGCTACACCTTC. Amino acid sequence: CAGSRGAQYGYTF. The variable domain in full, with the rest retrieved from reference TRBV7-2 and TRBJ1-2, is GAGVSQSPSNKVTEKGKDVELRCDPISGHTALYWYRQSLGQGLEFLIYFQGNSAPDKSGLPSDRFSAERTGGSVSTLTIQRTQQEDSAVYLCAGSRGAQYGYTFGSGTRLTVV.

The chain has TRBV4-3 and TRBJ2-3, with D hard to call. V was trimmed by 4 bases and J by 0 bases, leaving 8 bases between them. Germline V gives CDR1 LGHNA, CDR2 YSLEER. CDR3 length: 14 amino acids. In DNA form, the CDR3 reads TGCGCCAGCAGCCCTAGTGCGAGCACAGATACGCAGTATTTT. Protein product: CASSPSASTDTQYF.

V usage is TRBV5-1 and J usage is TRBJ2-2, with D tentatively TRBD2 (5 bases). Germline CDR1 reads SGHRS; CDR2 reads YFSETQ. V was cut by 4 bases and J by 0 bases, with 13 bases left in between. The length of the CDR3 is 16 residues. The CDR3 DNA reads as TGCGCCAGCAGCAACCTCGCGGGCGCGAACACCGGGGAGCTGTTTTTT. Translation: CASSNLAGANTGELFF.

The rearrangement joins TRBV9 to TRBJ2-3, with 11 bases aligning to TRBD2. J gave up 1 base and V 3 bases, and 10 bases lay outside the gene matches. The CDR3 covers 18 residues. CDR1 is SGDLS, CDR2 YYNGEE, per germline. CDR3 sequence: CASSALAGGAPRTDTQYF. The CDR3 nucleotides read TGTGCCAGCAGCGCTCTAGCGGGGGGCGCCCCGCGCACAGATACGCAGTATTTT.

In this sample, this clone turned up once. The chain combines TRBV5-4 with TRBJ2-1; unclear D gene. CDR1 is SGHNT and CDR2 is YYREEE in the germline V gene (reference sequence). The CDR3 contains 14 residues. V lost 3 bases to trimming and J lost 10 bases, with 17 bases between them. CDR3 coding DNA: TGTGCCAGCAGCTCTCTTTTGGTGGGCCAGGAGCAGTTCTTC. Its translation is CASSSLLVGQEQFF.